This entry concerns a single T cell receptor beta chain. The antigen remains undetermined. These data come from a study of T cells in localized non-small cell lung cancer. Clones were sequenced by immunoSEQ multiplex PCR, and TCRdb holds only the in-frame ones, with some missing. The sample has tens of thousands of clones; approximately 90% are singletons. Study-wide points: For the top 100 tumor clones, a median roughly 56 also appeared in adjacent lung. There was higher T cell clonality in uninvolved adjacent lung than in tumor, and it was highest there. Because sequencing included only one region (of the tumor), heterogeneity remains possible. Those with higher blood T cell density had longer overall survival.

Germline V gene sequence: CDR1 SGHAT, CDR2 FQNNGV. The CDR3 contains 14 residues. V was clipped by 6 bases and J by 2 bases, with 11 bases between them. The chain joins TRBV11-2 to TRBJ2-4; D unclear. The TCR originated in a female donor of 60 years or more with stage I lung adenocarcinoma. This specimen was peripheral blood, taken before any cancer treatment. The CDR3 is CASRRPLSKNIQYF. DNA of the CDR3: TGTGCCAGCAGGCGACCACTCTCCAAAAACATTCAGTACTTC.